Shown below are 10 T cell receptor beta chains from a single sample sequenced in a study of monozygotic twins with cystic fibrosis. Repertoires were generated with immunoSEQ multiplex PCR, while TCRdb's copy carries only in-frame clones and drops some. Altogether tens of thousands of clones are present, just over 95% being singletons, with the ten largest covering about 0.16%. The sample taken for sequencing was blood. The receptors derive from a girl aged 2 to 10 with cystic fibrosis.

This clone was recorded only once. The gene calls are TRBV6-5 and TRBJ2-5; TRBD1 is a possible D gene (5 bases). The CDR3 sequence is 14 residues long. Germline-derived CDR1 and CDR2 are MNHEY and SVGAGI. V was shortened by 2 bases and J by 1 base, with 8 bases between the two germline ends. The CDR3 reads CASSYRGTQETQYF. DNA for the CDR3: TGTGCCAGCAGTTACAGGGGTACCCAAGAGACCCAGTACTTC.

V usage is TRBV7-2 and J usage is TRBJ1-1; D is perhaps TRBD1 (6 bases). V lost 1 base and J 4 bases, leaving 13 bases between the germline ends. The CDR3 consists of 15 residues. The V gene's germline CDR1 is SGHTA and CDR2 FQGNSA. The CDR3 DNA reads TGTGCCAGCAGCTTAGAGGTCGGAGGGGGCACTGAAGCTTTCTTT. Its protein is CASSLEVGGGTEAFF.

The DNA for the CDR3 is TGTGCCAGCAGTAGAGGTTTGCTAGCGGGAGGTATACACGAGCAGTACTTC. As protein: CASSRGLLAGGIHEQYF. The rearrangement uses TRBV25-1 and TRBJ2-7, with 11 bases that match TRBD2. Germline V gives CDR1 MGHDK, CDR2 SYGVNS. J lost 5 bases, V lost 5 bases, and 14 bases had no gene match. This CDR3 is 17 amino acids long.

V is TRBV27 and J is TRBJ2-7; D might be TRBD1 (6 bases). This CDR3 has 14 amino acids. V was trimmed by 0 bases and J by 4 bases, leaving 10 bases between them. Germline values: CDR1 MNHEY, CDR2 SMNVEV (reference sequence). DNA of the CDR3: TGTGCCAGCAGTTTATCAGGACAGCCATACGAGCAGTACTTC. Protein sequence: CASSLSGQPYEQYF.

The V gene is TRBV7-9, the J gene TRBJ2-7; D may match TRBD1 or TRBD2 (5 bases each). V lost 3 bases to trimming and J lost 8 bases, with 17 bases between them. Germline CDR1 is SEHNR and CDR2 is FQNEAQ (reference sequence). CDR3 length: 14 residues. The chain's CDR3 is CASSFLPGRGKQYF. CDR3 DNA sequence: TGTGCCAGCAGCTTTCTCCCGGGGCGCGGCAAGCAGTACTTC.

This chain uses TRBV5-6 with TRBJ1-5; D is ambiguous. From germline, CDR1 is SGHDT and CDR2 YYEEEE. V shed 0 bases and J shed 0 bases, with 10 bases lying between them. The CDR3 is made up of 16 amino acids. CDR3 sequence: CASSLDGGDSNQPQHF. CDR3 nucleotides: TGTGCCAGCAGCTTGGATGGCGGGGATAGCAATCAGCCCCAGCATTTT.

The gene calls are TRBV19 and TRBJ1-5; 7 nucleotides match TRBD1. The V gene's germline CDR1 is LNHDA and CDR2 SQIVND (reference sequence). Trimming removed 8 bases from V and 0 bases from J; junction bases left unmatched: 4. The CDR3 length is 14 residues. In nucleotides, the CDR3 is TGTGCCAGTTGGGACAGCTATAGCAATCAGCCCCAGCATTTT. It specifies CASWDSYSNQPQHF.

The chain employs TRBV28 and TRBJ2-3; D uncertain. Trimming stripped 3 bases from V and 0 bases from J, with 10 bases between. Germline values: CDR1 MDHEN, CDR2 SYDVKM. There are 15 residues in the CDR3. The CDR3 DNA sequence: TGTGCCAGCAGTTTTGTAGAAACTAGCACAGATACGCAGTATTTT. Its protein is CASSFVETSTDTQYF.

The V gene is TRBV27, the J gene TRBJ2-1; D is unclear. The CDR3 totals 14 residues. Trimming took 6 bases from V and 3 from J, leaving 12 bases between them. CDR1 and CDR2 from the germline V gene are MNHEY and SMNVEV (reference sequence). CDR3 sequence reads: CASSLTPVYNEQFF. The CDR3 DNA reads TGTGCCAGCAGCCTGACACCAGTCTACAATGAGCAGTTCTTC.

The V gene is TRBV7-9, the J gene TRBJ2-1, with 10 bases that match TRBD2. V lost 5 bases and J lost 4; bases outside the gene matches: 8. CDR1 SEHNR and CDR2 FQNEAQ come from the germline V gene (reference sequence). This CDR3 has 16 amino acids. The CDR3 protein is CASSPPGGLAYNEQFF. CDR3 coding DNA: TGTGCCAGCAGCCCGCCTGGGGGACTAGCGTACAATGAGCAGTTCTTC.